The 4 T cell receptor beta chains presented below share a single source sample, sequenced in a study of T-cell memory formation after mild COVID-19. Via MiXCR, TCRdb re-called the 5' RACE reads, giving one row per CDR3 protein. The table shows 450,000 to 700,000 distinct CDR3 sequences, with more than 15% occurring only once. The sample comprised PBMCs or a T cell subset sorted from them (not recorded which). The receptor source for this set is an adult woman who had mild COVID-19 (a few samples of this study predate the infection). Cell type and time point are not known.

This clonotype was observed a handful of times. The chain employs TRBV6-6 and TRBJ2-7; 10 bases agree with TRBD1. This CDR3 has 15 amino acids. From germline, CDR1 is MNHNY and CDR2 SVGAGI (reference sequence). V lost 6 bases and J lost 1; bases outside the gene matches: 6. The DNA for the CDR3 is TGTGCCAGCAGCGTCCCGGGACAGGGGTCCTACGAGCAGTACTTC. Protein sequence: CASSVPGQGSYEQYF.

This clonotype was detected only a few times. This chain uses TRBV5-5 with TRBJ2-1; tentative D call: TRBD1 (5 bases). This CDR3 has 12 residues. Per germline, CDR1 SGHKS and CDR2 YYEKEE (reference sequence). Trimming removed 4 bases at V and 10 bases at J, with 12 bases between. CDR3 sequence (DNA): TGTGCCAGCAGCCCCCCTTGGGGCGAGCAGTTCTTC. Protein product: CASSPPWGEQFF.

The chain links TRBV7-2 to TRBJ2-5; 10 positions agree with TRBD1. This CDR3 comprises 17 residues. V dropped 1 base and J dropped 1; count of bases not matched to a gene: 6. CDR1 and CDR2 from the germline V gene are SGHTA and FQGNSA. This chain's CDR3 is CASSLGKTGGFQETQYF. The CDR3 nucleotides read TGTGCCAGCAGCTTAGGGAAGACAGGGGGCTTCCAAGAGACCCAGTACTTC.

The chain employs TRBV5-1 and TRBJ2-7; D is ambiguous. The CDR3 loop spans 12 amino acids. Germline V gene sequence: CDR1 SGHRS, CDR2 YFSETQ. Trimming stripped 0 bases from V and 6 bases from J, with 7 bases between. The CDR3 DNA reads TGCGCCAGCAGCTTGGATGGTGGCGAGCAGTACTTC. It encodes CASSLDGGEQYF.